The 14 T cell receptor beta chains presented below share a single source sample, sequenced in a study of Graves' ophthalmopathy and Graves' hyperthyroidism. The authors amplified TCR beta CDR3 regions from RNA transcripts. HTBI-primed first-round RT-PCR preceded second-round multiplex PCR. TCRdb re-called the multiplex PCR reads with MiXCR, one entry per CDR3 protein. The table includes about 600,000 distinct CDR3 sequences, about two fifths detected once. The sequenced sample consisted of peripheral blood or thyroid tissue (not recorded which). The receptor set was obtained from an adult man with Graves' hyperthyroidism.

A few counts support this clonotype. The junction does not match germline at one end; this may be a read error. The chain links TRBV7-7 to TRBJ2-2; the D call may be TRBD1 or TRBD2 (6 bases each). The CDR3 is 16 amino acids. Germline lookup yields CDR1 SSHAT and CDR2 FNYEAQ (reference sequence). The CDR3 DNA sequence: TGTGCTAGCAGCTACACAGGGACTCAGAACACCGGGGAGCTGTTTTTT. Its protein product is CASSYTGTQNTGELFF.

Many counts were recorded for this clonotype. V and J are TRBV3-1 and TRBJ2-7; 9 nucleotides match TRBD1. The CDR3 is 13 amino acids. The junction had 3 bases not matched to a gene; V was cut back by 4 bases and J by 5 bases. Germline CDR1 is LGHDT and CDR2 is YNNKEL (reference sequence). CDR3 sequence reads: CASSLDRGHEQYF. In nucleotides, the CDR3 is TGTGCCAGCAGCCTGGACAGGGGTCACGAGCAGTACTTC.

This clonotype has a count of ten or more. This chain uses TRBV20-1 with TRBJ2-5, with D uncertain. CDR3 length: 14 amino acids. Trimming took 1 base from V and 2 from J, leaving 11 bases between them. CDR1 is DFQATT, CDR2 SNEGSKA, per germline (reference sequence). The CDR3 reads CSARAGRIQETQYF. In DNA, the CDR3 is TGCAGTGCTAGAGCGGGCAGGATACAAGAGACCCAGTACTTC.

The CDR3, as DNA: TGCAGTGCTACTCCCCCTAGCGGGTTGGGGGAGACCCAGTACTTC. This sequence encodes CSATPPSGLGETQYF. The chain has TRBV20-1 and TRBJ2-5; 8 bases align to TRBD2. Per the germline V gene, CDR1 is DFQATT and CDR2 is SNEGSKA (reference sequence). Unmatched junction bases numbered 12, after V lost 4 bases and J lost 5 bases. This CDR3 comprises 15 residues.

This clonotype has at least ten counts. This chain links TRBV7-9 with TRBJ1-1; 9 nucleotides line up with TRBD1. Germline V gene sequence: CDR1 SEHNR, CDR2 FQNEAQ (reference sequence). CDR3 length: 15 amino acids. V lost 3 bases and J lost 0; bases outside the gene matches: 2. CDR3: CASSFGTGLNTEAFF. The CDR3 bases are TGTGCCAGCAGCTTCGGGACAGGGTTGAACACTGAAGCTTTCTTT. Full variable domain (missing parts from reference TRBV7-9 and TRBJ1-1): DTGVSQNPRHKITKRGQNVTFRCDPISEHNRLYWYRQTLGQGPEFLTYFQNEAQLEKSRLLSDRFSAERPKGSFSTLEIQRTEQGDSAMYLCASSFGTGLNTEAFFGQGTRLTVV.

The chain recombines TRBV7-2 with TRBJ2-7; no firm D call. The J call may be faulty, since TRBJ2-1 better matches the DNA end. The germline V gene encodes CDR1 SGHTA and CDR2 FQGNSA. The CDR3 is 13 residues long. CDR3 residues: CASSSNAAGEQFF. DNA of the CDR3: TGTGCCAGCAGCTCGAACGCGGCTGGTGAGCAGTTCTTC.

The rearrangement uses TRBV20-1 and TRBJ1-5; no definite D call. Per the germline V gene, CDR1 is DFQATT and CDR2 is SNEGSKA (reference sequence). CDR3 size: 13 residues. The V end lost 1 base, the J end lost 4 bases, and 8 bases lay between the germline ends. This CDR3 reads CSARGALNQPQHF. The CDR3 DNA reads as TGCAGTGCTAGAGGGGCCCTAAATCAGCCCCAGCATTTT.

This clonotype appeared a few times. This chain joins TRBV5-1 and TRBJ2-2, with TRBD1 as a possible D gene (5 bases). V gave up 3 bases and J gave up 2 bases, with 8 bases separating them. Germline V gene sequence: CDR1 SGHRS, CDR2 YFSETQ. This CDR3 comprises 14 residues. This CDR3 is CASSYQGNTGELFF. CDR3 DNA sequence: TGCGCCAGCAGCTACCAGGGCAACACCGGGGAGCTGTTTTTT. The whole variable domain, filled in from reference TRBV5-1 and TRBJ2-2, reads KAGVTQTPRYLIKTRGQQVTLSCSPISGHRSVSWYQQTPGQGLQFLFEYFSETQRNKGNFPGRFSGRQFSNSRSEMNVSTLELGDSALYLCASSYQGNTGELFFGEGSRLTVL.

The rearrangement joins TRBV2 to TRBJ2-2, with D unresolved. V dropped 6 bases and J dropped 2 bases, with 13 bases sitting between them. The CDR3 runs 15 residues. Germline-derived CDR1 and CDR2 are SNHLY and FYNNEI. In nucleotides, the CDR3 is TGTGCCAGCAGGCCGATTTCCTCTAACACCGGGGAGCTGTTTTTT. Its protein product is CASRPISSNTGELFF.

At least ten counts were recorded for this clonotype. J is TRBJ2-7 and V is TRBV5-1; D not certain. V lost 2 bases to trimming and J lost 3 bases, with 12 bases between them. The germline V gene encodes CDR1 SGHRS and CDR2 YFSETQ. CDR3 length: 14 residues. The CDR3 is CASSLDTAIYEQYF. CDR3 in DNA: TGCGCCAGCAGCTTAGACACCGCGATCTACGAGCAGTACTTC.

This clonotype appeared many times. The chain has TRBV12-3 or TRBV12-4 and TRBJ1-2; no definite D call. The CDR3 extends over 17 amino acids. Trimming pared 3 bases from V and 7 bases from J, leaving 24 bases between. The CDR3 nucleotides read TGTGCCAGCAGTTTTCGTGTCGGGCCACCTTCAACCAGTGGCTACACCTTC. Its protein is CASSFRVGPPSTSGYTF.

This chain uses TRBV6-1 with TRBJ1-4, with a possible D match to TRBD1 (5 bases). The CDR3 has 14 amino acids. V was cut by 0 bases and J by 8 bases, with 10 bases left in between. CDR1 is MNHNS, CDR2 SASEGT, per germline. The CDR3 loop reads CASSEALNREKLFF. Written as DNA, the CDR3 is TGTGCCAGCAGTGAAGCTTTGAACAGGGAAAAACTGTTTTTT.

This clonotype was observed a handful of times. The CDR3 does not close with the conserved phenylalanine or tryptophan, likely indicating a read error. The V call is TRBV10-3, the J call TRBJ1-1; D remains unclear. Germline loops: CDR1 ENHRY, CDR2 SYGVKD. V lost 10 bases, J lost 5 bases, and 11 bases lay in between. The CDR3 extends over 11 amino acids. The CDR3 sequence is CASIGGTEAFL. Here the CDR3 DNA reads TGTGCCAGCATAGGCGGTACTGAAGCTTTCCTT.

This clonotype was detected only once. The chain combines TRBV7-6 with TRBJ2-1; D not resolved. The last part of the DNA fits TRBJ2-7 better; the J call may be wrong. This CDR3 has 14 amino acids. Germline lookup yields CDR1 SGHVS and CDR2 FNYEAQ. Here the CDR3 DNA reads TGTGCCAGCAGCCACAGATTGGGCAGCAATGAGCAGTACTTC. Translating it yields CASSHRLGSNEQYF.